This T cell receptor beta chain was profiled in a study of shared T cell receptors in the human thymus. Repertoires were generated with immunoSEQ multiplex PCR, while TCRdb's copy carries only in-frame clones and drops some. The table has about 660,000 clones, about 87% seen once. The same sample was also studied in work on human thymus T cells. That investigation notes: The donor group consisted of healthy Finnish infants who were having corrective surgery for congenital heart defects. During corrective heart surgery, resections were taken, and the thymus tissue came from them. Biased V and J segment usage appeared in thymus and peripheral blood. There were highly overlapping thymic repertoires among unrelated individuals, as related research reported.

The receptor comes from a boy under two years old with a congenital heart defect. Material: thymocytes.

This chain's CDR3 is CAISESEATDTQYF. The CDR3 DNA follows: TGTGCCATCAGTGAGTCGGAGGCGACAGATACGCAGTATTTT. This sequence joins TRBV10-3 and TRBJ2-3; D possibly corresponds to TRBD2 (5 bases). This CDR3 has 14 amino acids. Germline assignment: CDR1 ENHRY and CDR2 SYGVKD. With 0 bases removed from V and 3 bases from J, the gap between germline ends came to 7 bases.